Below are 17 T cell receptor beta chains sequenced from a single sample in a study of T cell responses to AZD1222 COVID-19 vaccine. Sequencing was performed with immunoSEQ multiplex PCR; in TCRdb, only in-frame clones are kept and a portion is missing. The sample gives more than 150,000 clones, around 92% of which show up once; about 10% is in the top ten. The material sequenced was peripheral blood, taken on day 0 of AZD1222 vaccination. The receptors originated from an adult in good health.

The chain recombines TRBV27 with TRBJ1-2; the D gene is possibly TRBD1 (5 bases). The CDR3 covers 13 residues. V was cut by 6 bases and J by 4 bases, with 12 bases left in between. Germline V lookup: CDR1 MNHEY, CDR2 SMNVEV (reference sequence). CDR3 nucleotides: TGTGCCAGCAGCCCCGGGGGGGGCTATGGCTACACCTTC. This sequence encodes CASSPGGGYGYTF.

The rearrangement uses TRBV6-2 or TRBV6-3 and TRBJ1-1, with no clear D. V lost 3 bases to trimming and J lost 2 bases, with 7 bases between them. The V gene's germline CDR1 is MNHEY and CDR2 SVGEGT. CDR3 length: 13 residues. CDR3 coding DNA: TGTGCCAGCAGTTATTGGGGAAACACTGAAGCTTTCTTT. It encodes CASSYWGNTEAFF.

This chain links TRBV19 with TRBJ2-2; no clear D gene. Per germline, CDR1 LNHDA and CDR2 SQIVND (reference sequence). This CDR3 is built from 13 residues. The V end was cut by 2 bases, the J end by 4 bases, with 5 bases between. The CDR3: CASSIIGTGELFF. The CDR3 DNA sequence: TGTGCCAGTAGTATAATAGGCACCGGGGAGCTGTTTTTT.

The chain uses TRBV5-6 and TRBJ2-7; 8 positions agree with TRBD2. CDR3 length equals 14 residues. CDR1 SGHDT and CDR2 YYEEEE come from the germline V gene. With 4 bases clipped from V and 2 bases from J, the junction kept 5 bases outside the gene matches. This chain's CDR3 is CASSLSGVAYEQYF. In nucleotides, the CDR3 is TGTGCCAGCAGCCTTAGCGGGGTAGCCTACGAGCAGTACTTC.

The J gene is TRBJ2-3, the V gene TRBV21-1; the table names TRBD2, a call not compared with the DNA. TRBV21-1 corresponds to a pseudogene. This CDR3 is 15 amino acids long. CDR3 in amino acids: CASRGRPLSTDTQYF. CDR3 sequence (DNA): TGTGCCAGCAGGGGGAGACCTCTTAGCACAGATACGCAGTATTTT.

This chain joins TRBV6-2 or TRBV6-3 and TRBJ1-1; D remains unclear. This CDR3 contains 14 residues. V was clipped by 2 bases and J by 1 base, with 8 bases between them. Germline values: CDR1 MNHEY, CDR2 SVGEGT. CDR3 sequence: CASSYEGRNTEAFF. Here the CDR3 DNA reads TGTGCCAGCAGTTACGAGGGCAGGAACACTGAAGCTTTCTTT.

The chain joins TRBV5-4 to TRBJ1-1; the D is unclear. CDR1 SGHNT and CDR2 YYREEE come from the germline V gene (reference sequence). The CDR3 loop spans 12 amino acids. V lost 2 bases, J lost 3 bases, and 5 bases lay in between. The CDR3 DNA sequence: TGTGCCAGCAGCTTCTGGGACACTGAAGCTTTCTTT. Translation: CASSFWDTEAFF.

V gene TRBV20-1 combines with J gene TRBJ2-1; D might be TRBD2 (6 bases). Germline CDR1 reads DFQATT; CDR2 reads SNEGSKA (reference sequence). Trimming pared 6 bases from V and 13 bases from J, leaving 13 bases between. There are 10 residues in the CDR3. CDR3 in amino acids: CSAGGAAQFF. DNA of the CDR3: TGCAGTGCCGGGGGAGCGGCTCAGTTCTTC.

The chain carries TRBV7-2 and TRBJ2-7; either TRBD1 or TRBD2 may fit D (5 bases each). Trimming took off 1 base at V and 5 bases at J, with 15 bases between the two ends. The CDR3 is 15 amino acids. The germline CDR1 and CDR2 sequences are SGHTA and FQGNSA. The CDR3 protein is CASSLEVRDEDEQYF. The CDR3 bases are TGTGCCAGCAGCTTAGAAGTCAGGGACGAGGACGAGCAGTACTTC. The full variable domain, its missing parts supplied by reference TRBV7-2 and TRBJ2-7, is GAGVSQSPSNKVTEKGKDVELRCDPISGHTALYWYRQSLGQGLEFLIYFQGNSAPDKSGLPSDRFSAERTGGSVSTLTIQRTQQEDSAVYLCASSLEVRDEDEQYFGPGTRLTVT.

The V gene is TRBV9, the J gene TRBJ1-2, with D possibly matching TRBD1 (6 bases). The V and J ends lost 0 bases and 10 bases respectively, with 10 bases between them. The germline V gene has CDR1 SGDLS and CDR2 YYNGEE. CDR3 length: 12 residues. CDR3 coding DNA: TGTGCCAGCAGCGTAGTACAGGGTGCCTACACCTTC. Translating it yields CASSVVQGAYTF.

This chain links TRBV7-5 with TRBJ1-5; the listed D gene, TRBD1, was not tested against the DNA. TRBV7-5 corresponds to a pseudogene. This CDR3 region has 15 residues. The DNA of the CDR3 is TGTGCCAGAAGCTCCGGACAGGGGCGCAATCAGCCCCAGCATTTT. Its protein is CARSSGQGRNQPQHF.

The chain combines TRBV7-6 with TRBJ2-7, with TRBD2 identical over 9 bases. This CDR3 comprises 17 residues. With V trimmed by 5 bases and J by 3 bases, 14 bases remained unmatched. Germline CDR1 reads SGHVS; CDR2 reads FNYEAQ. CDR3 DNA: TGTGCCAGCAGCCCCCATGGGGGTAGCGGGAGCTACTACGAGCAGTACTTC. This encodes CASSPHGGSGSYYEQYF.

This chain links TRBV5-1 with TRBJ1-5, with TRBD1 matching 12 bases. In germline, CDR1 is SGHRS, CDR2 YFSETQ. The CDR3 length is 15 residues. Trimming removed 4 bases from V and 6 bases from J; junction bases left unmatched: 5. CDR3 protein: CASSLGTGGVQPQHF. The CDR3 region has the DNA TGCGCCAGCAGCCTGGGGACAGGGGGCGTTCAGCCCCAGCATTTT.

The rearrangement joins TRBV9 to TRBJ2-5; TRBD2 might be the D (6 bases). Trimming stripped 0 bases from V and 3 bases from J, with 12 bases between. Germline values: CDR1 SGDLS, CDR2 YYNGEE. The CDR3 contains 15 residues. The CDR3 sequence: CASSVVGSWEETQYF. CDR3 nucleotides: TGTGCCAGCAGCGTAGTCGGGAGTTGGGAAGAGACCCAGTACTTC.

The V gene is TRBV11-2, the J gene TRBJ2-7; 7 nucleotides match TRBD1. V dropped 7 bases and J dropped 3; count of bases not matched to a gene: 3. CDR1 is SGHAT, CDR2 FQNNGV, per germline. The CDR3 length is 12 residues. CDR3 region: CASNRQGYEQYF. In nucleotides, the CDR3 is TGTGCCAGCAACAGACAGGGCTACGAGCAGTACTTC.

Of note for this clone: The limits of the CDR3 on the DNA are not certain, so only TCRdb's listed CDR3 is given. The chain has TRBV9 and TRBJ1-1. The CDR3 is 13 residues long, counting both termini. Germline V CDR1 and CDR2: SGDLS, YYNGEE. The CDR3: CASSVGVGAERLF.

CDR3 loop: CASSLGGSGNTIYF. The CDR3 coding sequence is TGTGCCAGCAGCTTGGGGGGATCTGGAAACACCATATATTTT. V and J are TRBV11-2 and TRBJ1-3, with D maybe TRBD1 (5 bases). This CDR3 has 14 amino acids. The germline V gene encodes CDR1 SGHAT and CDR2 FQNNGV. V was shortened by 3 bases and J by 1 base, with 7 bases between the two germline ends.